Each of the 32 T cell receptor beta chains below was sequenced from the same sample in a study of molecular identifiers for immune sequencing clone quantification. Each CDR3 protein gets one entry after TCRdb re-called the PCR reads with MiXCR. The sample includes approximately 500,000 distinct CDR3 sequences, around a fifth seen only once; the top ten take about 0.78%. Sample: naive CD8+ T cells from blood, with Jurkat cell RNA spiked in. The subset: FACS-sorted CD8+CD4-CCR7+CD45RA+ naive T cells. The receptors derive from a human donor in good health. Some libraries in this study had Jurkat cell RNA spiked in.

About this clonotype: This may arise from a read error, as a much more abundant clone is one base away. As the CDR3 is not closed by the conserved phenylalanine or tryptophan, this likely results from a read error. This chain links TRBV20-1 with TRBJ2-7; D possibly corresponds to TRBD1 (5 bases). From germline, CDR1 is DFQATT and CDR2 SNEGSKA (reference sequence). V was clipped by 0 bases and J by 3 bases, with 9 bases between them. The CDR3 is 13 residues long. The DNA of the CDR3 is TGCAGTGCTAGAGATCAGGGCCTCTACGAGCAGTACTCC. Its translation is CSARDQGLYEQYS.

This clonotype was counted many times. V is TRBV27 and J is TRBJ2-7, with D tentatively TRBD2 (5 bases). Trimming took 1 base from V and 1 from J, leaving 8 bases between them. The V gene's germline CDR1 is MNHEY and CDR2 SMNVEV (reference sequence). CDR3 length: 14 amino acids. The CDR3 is CASSLFGESYEQYF. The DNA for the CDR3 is TGTGCCAGCAGTTTATTTGGGGAGTCCTACGAGCAGTACTTC.

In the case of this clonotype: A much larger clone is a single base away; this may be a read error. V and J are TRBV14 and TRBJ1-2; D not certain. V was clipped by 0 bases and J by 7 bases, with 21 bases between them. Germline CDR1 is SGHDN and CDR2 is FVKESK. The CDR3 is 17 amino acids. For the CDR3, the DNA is TGTGCCAGCAGCCAAGATCTCTCGCAGGTTGGAGCAGTTGGCTACACCTTC. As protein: CASSQDLSQVGAVGYTF. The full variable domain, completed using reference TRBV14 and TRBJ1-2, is EAGVTQFPSHSVIEKGQTVTLRCDPISGHDNLYWYRRVMGKEIKFLLHFVKESKQDESGMPNNRFLAERTGGTYSTLKVQPAELEDSGVYFCASSQDLSQVGAVGYTFGSGTRLTVV.

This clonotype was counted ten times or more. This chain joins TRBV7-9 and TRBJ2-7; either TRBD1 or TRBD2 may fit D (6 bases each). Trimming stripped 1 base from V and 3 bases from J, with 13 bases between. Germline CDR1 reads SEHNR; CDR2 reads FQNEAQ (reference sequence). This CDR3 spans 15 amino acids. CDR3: CASSLEGGAFYEQYF. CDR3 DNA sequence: TGTGCCAGCAGCTTAGAGGGGGGCGCGTTCTACGAGCAGTACTTC.

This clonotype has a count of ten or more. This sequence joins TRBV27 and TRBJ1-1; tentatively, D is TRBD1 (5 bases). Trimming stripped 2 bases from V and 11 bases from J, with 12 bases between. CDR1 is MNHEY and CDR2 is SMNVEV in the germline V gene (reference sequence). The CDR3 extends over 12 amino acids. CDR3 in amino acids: CASSLPGGDAFF. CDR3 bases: TGTGCCAGCAGTTTACCGGGGGGAGATGCTTTCTTT.

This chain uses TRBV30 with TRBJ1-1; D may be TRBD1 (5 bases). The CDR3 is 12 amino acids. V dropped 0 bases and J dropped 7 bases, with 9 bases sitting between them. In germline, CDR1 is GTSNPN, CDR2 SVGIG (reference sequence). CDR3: CAWSVQGDEAFF. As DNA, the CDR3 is TGTGCCTGGAGTGTACAAGGGGATGAAGCTTTCTTT. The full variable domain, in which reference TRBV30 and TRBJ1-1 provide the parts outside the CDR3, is SQTIHQWPATLVQPVGSPLSLECTVEGTSNPNLYWYRQAAGRGLQLLFYSVGIGQISSEVPQNLSASRPQDRQFILSSKKLLLSDSGFYLCAWSVQGDEAFFGQGTRLTVV.

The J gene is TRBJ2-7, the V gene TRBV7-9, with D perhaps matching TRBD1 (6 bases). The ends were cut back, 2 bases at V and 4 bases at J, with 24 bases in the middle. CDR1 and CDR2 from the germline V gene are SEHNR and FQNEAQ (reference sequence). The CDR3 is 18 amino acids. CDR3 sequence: CASSLIQGTTSKLYEQYF. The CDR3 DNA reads TGTGCCAGCAGCTTAATACAGGGTACGACTTCAAAATTATACGAGCAGTACTTC.

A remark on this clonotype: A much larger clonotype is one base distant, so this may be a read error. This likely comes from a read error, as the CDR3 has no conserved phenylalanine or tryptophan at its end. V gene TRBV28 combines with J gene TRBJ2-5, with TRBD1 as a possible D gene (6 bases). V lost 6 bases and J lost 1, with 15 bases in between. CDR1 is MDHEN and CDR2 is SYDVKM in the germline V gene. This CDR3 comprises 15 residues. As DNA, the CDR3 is TGTGCCAGCAGCACCGACTGGGACACCCAAGAGACCCAGTACCTC. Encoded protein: CASSTDWDTQETQYL.

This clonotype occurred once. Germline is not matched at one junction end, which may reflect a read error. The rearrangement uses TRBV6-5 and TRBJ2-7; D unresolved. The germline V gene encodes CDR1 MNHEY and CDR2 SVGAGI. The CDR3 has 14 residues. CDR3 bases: TGTGCCAGCAGTTACATTGGCAGCCCCTACGTGCAGTACTTC. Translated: CASSYIGSPYVQYF.

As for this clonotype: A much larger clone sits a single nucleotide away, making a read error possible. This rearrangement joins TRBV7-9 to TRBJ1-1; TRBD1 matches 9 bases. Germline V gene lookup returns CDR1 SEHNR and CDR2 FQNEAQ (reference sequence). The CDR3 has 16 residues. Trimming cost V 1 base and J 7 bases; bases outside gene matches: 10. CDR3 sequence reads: CASSLGGQGLIVEAFF. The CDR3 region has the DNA TGTGCCAGCAGCTTAGGGGGACAGGGCCTCATCGTTGAAGCTTTCTTT.

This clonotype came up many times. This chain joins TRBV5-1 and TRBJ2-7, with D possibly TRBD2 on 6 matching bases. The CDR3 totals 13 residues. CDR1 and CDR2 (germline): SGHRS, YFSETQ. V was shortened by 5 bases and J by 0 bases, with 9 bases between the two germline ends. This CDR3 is CASRVAVSYEQYF. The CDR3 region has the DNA TGCGCCAGCAGGGTAGCGGTCTCCTACGAGCAGTACTTC.

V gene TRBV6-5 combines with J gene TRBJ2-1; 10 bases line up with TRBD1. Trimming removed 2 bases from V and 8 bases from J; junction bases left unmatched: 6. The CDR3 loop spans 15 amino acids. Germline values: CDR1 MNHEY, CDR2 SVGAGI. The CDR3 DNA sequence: TGTGCCAGCAGTTACCTAGGACAGGGGGTGGATGAGCAGTTCTTC. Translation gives CASSYLGQGVDEQFF.

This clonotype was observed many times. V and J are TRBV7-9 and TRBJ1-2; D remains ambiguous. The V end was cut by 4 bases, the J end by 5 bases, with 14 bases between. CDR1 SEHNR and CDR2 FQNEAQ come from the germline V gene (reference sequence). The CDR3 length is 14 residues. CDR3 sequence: CASSSSEPHYGYTF. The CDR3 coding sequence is TGTGCCAGCAGCTCGTCCGAACCCCATTATGGCTACACCTTC.

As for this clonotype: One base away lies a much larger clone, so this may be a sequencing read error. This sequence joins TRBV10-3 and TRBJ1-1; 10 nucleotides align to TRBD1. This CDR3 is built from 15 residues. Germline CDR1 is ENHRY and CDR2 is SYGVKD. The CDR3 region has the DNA TGTGTCACCCAGACAGGGGGCTTAGGGGACACTGAAGCTTTCTTT. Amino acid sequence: CVTQTGGLGDTEAFF.

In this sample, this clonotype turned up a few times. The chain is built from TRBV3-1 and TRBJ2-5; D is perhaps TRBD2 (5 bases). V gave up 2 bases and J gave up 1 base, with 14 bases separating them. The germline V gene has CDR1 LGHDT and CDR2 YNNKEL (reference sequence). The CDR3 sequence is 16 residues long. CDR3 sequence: CASSQTERDIQETQYF. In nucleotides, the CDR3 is TGTGCCAGCAGCCAAACCGAACGGGATATCCAAGAGACCCAGTACTTC.

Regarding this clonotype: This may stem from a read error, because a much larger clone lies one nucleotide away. CDR3 nucleotide sequence: TGTGCCAGCAGCTTAGGCGCTCCACCCCTCCACTTT. Its translation is CASSLGAPPLHF. The chain combines TRBV7-9 with TRBJ1-6; D is uncertain. CDR1 is SEHNR, CDR2 FQNEAQ, per germline (reference sequence). Trimming left V 1 base short and J 11 bases short, with 6 bases between. There are 12 residues in the CDR3.

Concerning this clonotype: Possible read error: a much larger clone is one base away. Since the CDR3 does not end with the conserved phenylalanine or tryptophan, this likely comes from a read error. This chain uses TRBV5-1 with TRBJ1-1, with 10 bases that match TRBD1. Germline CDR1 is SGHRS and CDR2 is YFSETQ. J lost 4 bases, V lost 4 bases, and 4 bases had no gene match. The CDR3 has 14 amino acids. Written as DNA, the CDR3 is TGCGCCAGCAGCGATTGGACAGGGGGCACTGAAGCTTTCCTT. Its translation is CASSDWTGGTEAFL.

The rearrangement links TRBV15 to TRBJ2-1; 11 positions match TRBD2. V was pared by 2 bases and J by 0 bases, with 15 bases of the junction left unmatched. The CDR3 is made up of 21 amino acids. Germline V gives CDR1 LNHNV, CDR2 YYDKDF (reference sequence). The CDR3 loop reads CATSRLRRLAGLPSSYNEQFF. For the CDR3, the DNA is TGTGCCACCAGCAGACTACGCAGACTAGCGGGGCTACCTAGCTCCTACAATGAGCAGTTCTTC.

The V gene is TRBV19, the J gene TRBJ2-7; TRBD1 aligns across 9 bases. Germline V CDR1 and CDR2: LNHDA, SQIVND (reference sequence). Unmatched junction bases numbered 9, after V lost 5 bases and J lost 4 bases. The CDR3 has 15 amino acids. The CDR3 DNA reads TGTGCCAGTAGTTTCTCCTCCGGGACAGGGTACGAGCAGTACTTC. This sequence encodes CASSFSSGTGYEQYF.

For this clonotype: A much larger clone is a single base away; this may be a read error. CDR3 protein: CTSSLIQGWTGELFF. CDR3 in DNA: TGTACCAGCAGTTTAATACAGGGCTGGACCGGGGAGCTGTTTTTT. The chain is built from TRBV27 and TRBJ2-2; tentative D call: TRBD1 (6 bases). CDR3 length: 15 amino acids. The germline CDR1 and CDR2 sequences are MNHEY and SMNVEV (reference sequence).

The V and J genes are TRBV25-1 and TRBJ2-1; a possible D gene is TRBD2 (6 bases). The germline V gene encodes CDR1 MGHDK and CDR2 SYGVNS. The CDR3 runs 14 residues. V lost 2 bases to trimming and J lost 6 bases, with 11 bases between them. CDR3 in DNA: TGTGCCAGCAGTGAACGGAGGGCTGTCAATGAGCAGTTCTTC. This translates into CASSERRAVNEQFF.

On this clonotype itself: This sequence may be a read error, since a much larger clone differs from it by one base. The CDR3 region has the DNA TGCGTCAGCAGCCAAGGACAGGGGGCGCCGATGTGGCAGTTCTTC. It codes for CVSSQGQGAPMWQFF. The chain uses TRBV4-1 and TRBJ2-1; 11 nucleotides line up with TRBD1. Germline V gene sequence: CDR1 MGHRA, CDR2 YSYEKL. CDR3 length equals 15 residues.

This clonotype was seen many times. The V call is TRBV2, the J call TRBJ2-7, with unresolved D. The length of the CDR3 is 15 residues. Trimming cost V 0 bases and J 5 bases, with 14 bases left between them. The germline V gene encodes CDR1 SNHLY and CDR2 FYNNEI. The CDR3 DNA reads TGTGCCAGCAGTGAAGCGCTTCAGATAGGGCACGAGCAGTACTTC. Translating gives CASSEALQIGHEQYF.

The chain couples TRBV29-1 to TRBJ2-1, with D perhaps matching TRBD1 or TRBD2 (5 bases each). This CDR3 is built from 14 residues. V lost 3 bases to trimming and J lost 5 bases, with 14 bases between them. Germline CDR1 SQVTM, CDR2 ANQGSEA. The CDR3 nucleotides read TGCAGCGTTGACCCGGGATCAGGGAACAATGAGCAGTTCTTC. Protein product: CSVDPGSGNNEQFF.

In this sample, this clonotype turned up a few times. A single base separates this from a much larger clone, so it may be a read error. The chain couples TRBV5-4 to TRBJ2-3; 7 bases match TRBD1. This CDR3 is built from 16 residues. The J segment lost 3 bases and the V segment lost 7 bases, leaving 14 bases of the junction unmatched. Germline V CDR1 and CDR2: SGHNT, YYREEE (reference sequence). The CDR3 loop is CASDPDTGELTDTQYF. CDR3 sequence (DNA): TGTGCCAGCGACCCCGATACAGGGGAGTTGACAGATACGCAGTATTTT. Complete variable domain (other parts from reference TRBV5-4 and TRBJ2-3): ETGVTQSPTHLIKTRGQQVTLRCSSQSGHNTVSWYQQALGQGPQFIFQYYREEENGRGNFPPRFSGLQFPNYSSELNVNALELDDSALYLCASDPDTGELTDTQYFGPGTRLTVL.

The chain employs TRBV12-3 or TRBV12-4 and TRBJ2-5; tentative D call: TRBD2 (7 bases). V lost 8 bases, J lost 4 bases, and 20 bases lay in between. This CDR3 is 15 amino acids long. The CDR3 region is CASGYRVGGVETQYF. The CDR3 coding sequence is TGTGCCAGCGGGTACAGGGTAGGGGGGGTAGAGACCCAGTACTTC.

CDR3 in DNA: TGTGCCAGCAGTTTAAGTTTAGAACTAGCGGGAGCCTACGAGCAGTACTTC. Amino acid sequence: CASSLSLELAGAYEQYF. The rearrangement uses TRBV27 and TRBJ2-7, with 11 bases that match TRBD2. Germline V gene data show CDR1 as MNHEY and CDR2 as SMNVEV (reference sequence). The ends lost 2 bases at V and 2 bases at J; junction bases unmatched: 8. The CDR3 contains 17 residues.

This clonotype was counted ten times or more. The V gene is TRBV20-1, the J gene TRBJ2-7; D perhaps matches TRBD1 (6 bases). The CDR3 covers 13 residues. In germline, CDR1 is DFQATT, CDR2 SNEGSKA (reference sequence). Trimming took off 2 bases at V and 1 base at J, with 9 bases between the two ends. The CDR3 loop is CSARSRGSYEQYF. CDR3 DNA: TGCAGTGCTAGATCCAGGGGATCCTACGAGCAGTACTTC.

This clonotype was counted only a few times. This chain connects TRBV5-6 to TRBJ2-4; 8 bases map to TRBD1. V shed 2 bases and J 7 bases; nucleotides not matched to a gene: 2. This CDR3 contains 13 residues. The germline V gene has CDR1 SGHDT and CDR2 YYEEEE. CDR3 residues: CASSFGQGNIQYF. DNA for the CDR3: TGTGCCAGCAGCTTCGGACAGGGTAACATTCAGTACTTC.

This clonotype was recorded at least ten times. The CDR3 bases are TGCAGTGCTAGCAGCACTTCCTCCTACGAGCAGTACTTC. This translates into CSASSTSSYEQYF. The rearrangement joins TRBV20-1 to TRBJ2-7; D is uncertain. Per the germline V gene, CDR1 is DFQATT and CDR2 is SNEGSKA (reference sequence). Trimming cost V 3 bases and J 0 bases, with 9 bases left between them. The CDR3 runs 13 residues.

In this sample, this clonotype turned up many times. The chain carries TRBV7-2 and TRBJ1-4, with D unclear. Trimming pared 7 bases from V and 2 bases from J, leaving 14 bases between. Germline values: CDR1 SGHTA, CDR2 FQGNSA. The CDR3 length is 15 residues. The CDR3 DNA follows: TGTGCCAGCACCTCCGGCCCGAGGACTAATGAAAAACTGTTTTTT. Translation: CASTSGPRTNEKLFF.

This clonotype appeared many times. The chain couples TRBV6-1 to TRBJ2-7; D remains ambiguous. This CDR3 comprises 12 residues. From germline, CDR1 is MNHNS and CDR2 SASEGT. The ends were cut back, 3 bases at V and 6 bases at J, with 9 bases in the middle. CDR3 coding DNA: TGTGCCAGCAGTGACTTCGGAAGCGAGCAGTACTTC. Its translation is CASSDFGSEQYF.